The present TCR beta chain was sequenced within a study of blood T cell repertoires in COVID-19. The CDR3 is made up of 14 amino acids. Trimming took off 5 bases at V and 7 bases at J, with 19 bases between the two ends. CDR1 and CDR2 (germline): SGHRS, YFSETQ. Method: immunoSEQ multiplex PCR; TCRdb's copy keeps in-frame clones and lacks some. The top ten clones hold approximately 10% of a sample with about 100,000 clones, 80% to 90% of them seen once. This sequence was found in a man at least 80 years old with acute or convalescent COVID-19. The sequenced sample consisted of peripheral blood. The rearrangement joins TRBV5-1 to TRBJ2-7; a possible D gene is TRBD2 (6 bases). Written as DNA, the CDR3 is TGCGCCAGCAGTTTAGCGTCCTCGGGGGAGGAGCAGTACTTC. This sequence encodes CASSLASSGEEQYF.